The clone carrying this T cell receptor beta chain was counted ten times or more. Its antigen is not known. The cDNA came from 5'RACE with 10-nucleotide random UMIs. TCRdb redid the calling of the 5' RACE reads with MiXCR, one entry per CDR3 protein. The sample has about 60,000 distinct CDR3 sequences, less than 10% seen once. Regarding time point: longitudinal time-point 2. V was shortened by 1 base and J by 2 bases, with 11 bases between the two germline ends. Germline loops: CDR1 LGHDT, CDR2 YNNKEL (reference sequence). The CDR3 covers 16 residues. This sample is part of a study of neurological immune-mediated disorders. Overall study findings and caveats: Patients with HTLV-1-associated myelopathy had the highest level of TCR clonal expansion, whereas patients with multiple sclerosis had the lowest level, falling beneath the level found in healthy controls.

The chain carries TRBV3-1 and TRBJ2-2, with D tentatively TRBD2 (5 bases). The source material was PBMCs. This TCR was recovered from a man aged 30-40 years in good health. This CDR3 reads CASSQVPSINTGELFF. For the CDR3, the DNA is TGTGCCAGCAGCCAAGTTCCTAGCATAAACACCGGGGAGCTGTTTTTT.